The next 10 T cell receptor beta chains were all read from a single sample in a study of OX40 agonist ivuxolimab in advanced cancers. Profiling relied on immunoSEQ multiplex PCR, and the TCRdb table lists in-frame clones only, not all of them. This table has 40,000 to 50,000 clones, about nine tenths appearing once. This sample comprised CD4+ or CD8+ T cells sorted from blood, obtained in a trial of the OX40 agonist ivuxolimab. These receptors were taken from an adult with an advanced solid tumor such as melanoma, head and neck, liver or kidney cancer.

V usage is TRBV19 and J usage is TRBJ1-1; TRBD1 is a possible D gene (5 bases). Germline V gene lookup returns CDR1 LNHDA and CDR2 SQIVND (reference sequence). The V end lost 1 base, the J end lost 6 bases, and 12 bases lay between the germline ends. There are 14 residues in the CDR3. The CDR3, as DNA: TGTGCCAGTAGTATAGGGACACCCCAGGCTGAAGCTTTCTTT. Its protein is CASSIGTPQAEAFF.

Here the CDR3 reads CASSIGANVLTF. Here the CDR3 DNA reads TGTGCCAGCAGTATCGGGGCCAACGTCCTGACTTTC. V and J are TRBV2 and TRBJ2-6; no clear D gene. CDR1 SNHLY and CDR2 FYNNEI come from the germline V gene. Trimming took 5 bases from V and 4 from J, leaving 3 bases between them. The CDR3 totals 12 residues.

The gene calls are TRBV6-1 and TRBJ1-6, with 7 bases that match TRBD1. The V gene end was trimmed by 4 bases and the J gene end by 10 bases; junction bases not matched to a gene: 7. The CDR3 is 14 amino acids. The germline V gene encodes CDR1 MNHNS and CDR2 SASEGT. CDR3 DNA: TGTGCCAGCAGTGCGTCAGGGGGGGAGTCACCCCTCCACTTT. It translates to CASSASGGESPLHF.

The rearrangement uses TRBV5-1 and TRBJ1-1, with TRBD1 matching 9 bases. Per the germline V gene, CDR1 is SGHRS and CDR2 is YFSETQ. V lost 4 bases to trimming and J lost 5 bases; unmatched junction nucleotides: 3. This CDR3 spans 13 amino acids. The chain's CDR3 is CASSPGTGTEAFF. In DNA, the CDR3 is TGCGCCAGCAGCCCAGGGACAGGGACTGAAGCTTTCTTT. Filled out from reference TRBV5-1 and TRBJ1-1, the complete variable domain reads KAGVTQTPRYLIKTRGQQVTLSCSPISGHRSVSWYQQTPGQGLQFLFEYFSETQRNKGNFPGRFSGRQFSNSRSEMNVSTLELGDSALYLCASSPGTGTEAFFGQGTRLTVV.

V usage is TRBV6-5 and J usage is TRBJ2-7; 8 bases line up with TRBD2. This CDR3 comprises 15 residues. CDR1 is MNHEY, CDR2 SVGAGI, per germline. The V segment lost 6 bases and the J segment 6 bases; nucleotides outside the gene matches: 13. In DNA, the CDR3 is TGTGCCAGCAGATCCGTTGGCGCGGGAGGATTCGAGCAGTACTTC. Protein: CASRSVGAGGFEQYF.

J is TRBJ1-5 and V is TRBV2; D remains unclear. The CDR3 is 18 residues long. Germline CDR1 SNHLY, CDR2 FYNNEI. Trimming removed 0 bases at V and 1 base at J, with 16 bases between. CDR3 amino acids: CASSEALSFWRSNQPQHF. The CDR3 DNA reads TGTGCCAGCAGTGAAGCGCTCTCTTTCTGGCGGAGCAATCAGCCCCAGCATTTT.

The chain employs TRBV19 and TRBJ1-1, with TRBD1 matching 7 bases. Germline V gives CDR1 LNHDA, CDR2 SQIVND (reference sequence). The CDR3 contains 14 residues. The ends lost 6 bases at V and 4 bases at J; junction bases unmatched: 8. Written as DNA, the CDR3 is TGTGCCAGTAGCCTTACAGGGGATGGCACTGAAGCTTTCTTT. It translates to CASSLTGDGTEAFF. The variable domain in full, with the rest retrieved from reference TRBV19 and TRBJ1-1, is DGGITQSPKYLFRKEGQNVTLSCEQNLNHDAMYWYRQDPGQGLRLIYYSQIVNDFQKGDIAEGYSVSREKKESFPLTVTSAQKNPTAFYLCASSLTGDGTEAFFGQGTRLTVV.

The chain links TRBV5-1 to TRBJ2-7, with D perhaps TRBD1 (6 bases). There are 15 residues in the CDR3. Trimming pared 5 bases from V and 1 base from J, leaving 16 bases between. Germline assignment: CDR1 SGHRS and CDR2 YFSETQ. CDR3 DNA: TGCGCCAGCAGTACAACACAGGGTACTTCCTACGAGCAGTACTTC. This sequence encodes CASSTTQGTSYEQYF.

V and J are TRBV7-2 and TRBJ1-1; D unclear. V was shortened by 2 bases and J by 0 bases, with 4 bases between the two germline ends. The CDR3 sequence is 13 residues long. Germline-derived CDR1 and CDR2 are SGHTA and FQGNSA. CDR3 nucleotides: TGTGCCAGCAGCTTATCACTGAACACTGAAGCTTTCTTT. Amino acids: CASSLSLNTEAFF.

This sequence joins TRBV30 and TRBJ1-5; weak D call: TRBD1 (6 bases). From germline, CDR1 is GTSNPN and CDR2 SVGIG (reference sequence). This CDR3 is 13 amino acids long. With 2 bases removed from V and 5 bases from J, the gap between germline ends came to 10 bases. The CDR3 bases are TGTGCCTGGAGTACAGGGAGGGATCAGCCCCAGCATTTT. It encodes CAWSTGRDQPQHF.